This is a list of T cell receptor beta chains from one sample in a study of T cell changes during pregnancy in multiple sclerosis. The data were produced by immunoSEQ multiplex PCR, yet TCRdb's version contains in-frame clones alone and is incomplete. The table records about 53,000 clones, 90% of them present only once. The material sequenced was CD8+ T cells from peripheral blood mononuclear cells, taken before pregnancy. The receptors shown here come from a female donor with multiple sclerosis, enrolled in a pregnancy study. Each CDR3 is given with its conserved first and last residue. A D gene is named only where the DNA matches it firmly. Clone size is given for some rows only: seen once, a few or many times, or a class if the clone is expanded.

v_gene	abundance	j_gene	d_gene	CDR3aa	CDR3nt
TRBV7-6	.	TRBJ1-4	.	CASSLYQGGGEKLFF	TGTGCCAGCAGCTTATACCAGGGTGGTGGGGAAAAACTGTTTTTT
TRBV7-6	.	TRBJ2-7	TRBD2	CASSHRGGAYEQYF	TGTGCCAGCAGCCATCGGGGGGGGGCCTACGAGCAGTACTTC
TRBV5-6	.	TRBJ1-6	TRBD1	CASSQPWTGKNSPLHF	TGTGCCAGCAGCCAACCTTGGACAGGAAAGAATTCACCCCTCCACTTT
TRBV27	.	TRBJ2-2	TRBD2	CASSLSGGLAGGRGTGELFF	TGTGCCAGCAGTTTATCGGGGGGACTAGCGGGGGGGCGCGGCACCGGGGAGCTGTTTTTT
TRBV2	.	TRBJ1-5	TRBD1	CASRGQGSNQPQHF	TGTGCCAGCAGGGGACAGGGGAGCAATCAGCCCCAGCATTTT
TRBV5-6	.	TRBJ1-1	.	CASSFGRGTEAFF	TGTGCCAGCAGCTTTGGCAGGGGAACTGAAGCTTTCTTT
TRBV27	once	TRBJ2-1	TRBD1	CASGGQGSYNEQFF	TGTGCCAGCGGGGGACAGGGGTCCTACAATGAGCAGTTCTTC
TRBV6-4	.	TRBJ2-1	.	CASSEGPSDEQFF	TGTGCCAGCAGTGAGGGACCTAGCGATGAGCAGTTCTTC
TRBV6-1	.	TRBJ2-3	.	CASSDLSAAPSTDTQYF	TGTGCCAGCAGTGATCTTTCCGCGGCCCCTAGCACAGATACGCAGTATTTT
TRBV11-2	.	TRBJ1-1	.	CASSLGGEEAFF	TGTGCCAGCAGCTTAGGAGGTGAGGAAGCTTTCTTT
TRBV15	.	TRBJ1-2	.	CATSSVDGYTF	TGTGCCACCAGCAGCGTAGATGGCTACACCTTC
TRBV11-2	.	TRBJ1-3	.	CASSLEDSLGRNTIYF	TGTGCCAGCAGCTTAGAAGACAGTCTGGGGAGAAACACCATATATTTT
TRBV4-2	.	TRBJ1-4	.	CASSQDLGAPDPDEKLFF	TGTGCCAGCAGCCAAGATTTGGGGGCACCCGATCCTGATGAAAAACTGTTTTTT
TRBV4-1	.	TRBJ1-1	TRBD1	CASSLTPQGVEAFF	TGCGCCAGCAGCCTGACCCCTCAGGGGGTTGAAGCTTTCTTT
TRBV2	.	TRBJ1-1	.	CASSTRQNTEAFF	TGTGCCAGCAGTACGAGACAGAACACTGAAGCTTTCTTT
TRBV30	.	TRBJ1-1	.	CAWSVSSTEAFF	TGTGCCTGGAGTGTTTCGAGCACTGAAGCTTTCTTT
TRBV30	.	TRBJ1-1	.	CAWTPGPAEAFF	TGTGCCTGGACCCCAGGGCCGGCTGAAGCTTTCTTT
TRBV7-7	.	TRBJ1-4	.	CASSPGTLNEKLFF	TGTGCCAGCAGCCCGGGGACACTGAATGAAAAACTGTTTTTT
TRBV10-3	.	TRBJ2-3	.	CAISEGGRGGPGDTQYF	TGTGCCATCAGTGAGGGGGGGCGCGGGGGACCCGGAGATACGCAGTATTTT
TRBV9	.	TRBJ2-1	TRBD2	CASSVWERGGIGNEQFF	TGTGCCAGCAGCGTATGGGAGCGGGGGGGGATTGGGAATGAGCAGTTCTTC
TRBV9	.	TRBJ1-5	.	CAPNRGGGLGNQPQHF	TGTGCCCCCAATAGGGGGGGTGGACTTGGCAATCAGCCCCAGCATTTT
TRBV4-3	.	TRBJ2-7	.	CASSQAFSYEQYF	TGCGCCAGCAGCCAGGCCTTCTCCTACGAGCAGTACTTC
TRBV30	.	TRBJ2-2	.	CAWSVRQGAGELFF	TGTGCCTGGAGTGTACGTCAGGGCGCCGGGGAGCTGTTTTTT
TRBV7-8	.	TRBJ2-2	.	CASSSPGAGVTGELFF	TGTGCCAGCAGCTCCCCTGGTGCAGGGGTCACCGGGGAGCTGTTTTTT
TRBV7-2	.	TRBJ2-7	TRBD1	CASTPDRGRYEQYF	TGTGCCAGCACCCCGGACAGGGGGCGCTACGAGCAGTACTTC
TRBV4-3	.	TRBJ2-3	.	CASSQVRTTTNINLTDTQYF	TGCGCCAGCAGCCAAGTTAGGACTACCACCAATATAAACCTCACAGATACGCAGTATTTT
TRBV4-3	.	TRBJ2-7	TRBD1	CASSQGRDSYTYEQYF	TGCGCCAGCAGCCAAGGTCGGGACAGCTATACCTACGAGCAGTACTTC
TRBV4-1	.	TRBJ1-2	TRBD1	CASSQERTGEDGYTF	TGCGCCAGCAGCCAAGAACGGACAGGGGAGGATGGCTACACCTTC
TRBV7-2	.	TRBJ2-3	.	CASSLDRGAGRTQYF	TGTGCCAGCAGCTTAGATCGGGGGGCAGGGCGGACGCAGTATTTT
TRBV10-3	once	TRBJ2-1	.	CAIRESSPLYNEQFF	TGTGCCATCCGAGAGTCCTCACCACTCTACAATGAGCAGTTCTTC
TRBV2	.	TRBJ1-1	.	CASSESLPSNTEAFF	TGTGCCAGCAGTGAGTCCCTACCCTCGAACACTGAAGCTTTCTTT